The sequence of this TCR beta chain was determined in a study of blood T cell repertoires in COVID-19 (TCRdb year 2020). For the study in its entirety: The collaborator samples originated in the United States, Italy and Spain and spanned the acute and convalescent phases of COVID-19. The material from the prospective study consisted of cDNA or gDNA derived from T cells, B-cell-depleted T cells, or PBMCs. The dataset comprised deeply sampled blood TCRbeta repertoires from subjects exposed to, actively infected with, or recovered from COVID-19. The repertoires were made available in a free public database intended to serve as a resource for research on the immune response to SARS-CoV-2. Samples came from the ongoing ImmuneRACE study (first 160 participants) plus 1,254 subjects from 6 global collaborators. A de-identified subject ID, COVID-19 status, age in years and sex were almost always included in the sample metadata. HLA class I and class II types, where available, came from metadata supplied by the sample provider rather than from assay-based typing. Findings and caveats that apply to the study as a whole: The amount of clinical and demographic metadata varied by source and participant and was provided uncurated.

Collaborating institutions collected whole blood in K2EDTA tubes following their own protocols. Collaborator samples were shipped for TCRbeta analysis as frozen whole blood, isolated PBMCs, or DNA extracted from either sample type. The immunoSEQ Assay, a bias-controlled multiplex PCR, was used to amplify TCRbeta CDR3 regions from genomic DNA. For the original study's pipeline: The number of nucleated cells in each sample was estimated from the amplification of reference gene primers within the assay. Sequence reads were collapsed and filtered to measure the absolute abundance of every unique TCRbeta CDR3 rearrangement. Productive Simpson clonality was computed per sample as the square root of Simpson's diversity index over productive rearrangements. TCRdb re-hosts the immuneACCESS table, in-frame sequences only. Its copies lack some clones; in the studies checked, an unresolved V gene accounts for under half of them, and the cause for the rest is not known. D and trimming come from the DNA, and the V and J calls and clone size come from that table. A total of more than 55,000 clones appear in this sample, roughly nine tenths of them only once. The ten top clones hold approximately 4.4% of the sample.

According to the germline V gene, CDR1 reads MNHEY and CDR2 reads SVGEGT. Trimmed from V: 5 bases; trimmed from J: 4 bases; junction bases lacking a gene match: 13. The CDR3 sequence holds 17 residues, the cysteine and phenylalanine included. The read is trimmed to its CDR3 DNA, 51 bases read in frame from base 1. A word on this clone: Its antigen target is currently unknown. Base-call qualities are not available, and no considerably larger clone is one nucleotide away.

The V gene is TRBV6-2 or TRBV6-3 and the J gene is TRBJ2-3; 9 central bases correspond to TRBD1. Sequenced input: peripheral blood. The TCR comes from a man in his fifties with active COVID-19. The CDR3 loop reads CASSRPTGGEFADTQYF. The nucleotide sequence is given as TGTGCCAGCAGTCGCCCGACAGGGGGTGAGTTTGCAGATACGCAGTATTTT.